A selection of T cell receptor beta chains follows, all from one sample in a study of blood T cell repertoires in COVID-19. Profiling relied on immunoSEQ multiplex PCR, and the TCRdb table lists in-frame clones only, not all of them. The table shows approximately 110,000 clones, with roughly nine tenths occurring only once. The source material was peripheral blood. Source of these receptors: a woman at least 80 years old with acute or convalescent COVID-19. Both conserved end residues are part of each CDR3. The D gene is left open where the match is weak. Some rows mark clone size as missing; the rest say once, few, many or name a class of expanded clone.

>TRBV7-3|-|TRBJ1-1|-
CASSLSGGNTEAFF
TGTGCCAGCAGCTTAAGCGGCGGGAACACTGAAGCTTTCTTT
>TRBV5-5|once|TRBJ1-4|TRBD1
CASSFGTGTGGIGEKLFF
TGTGCCAGCAGCTTTGGCACCGGGACAGGGGGCATCGGAGAAAAACTGTTTTTT
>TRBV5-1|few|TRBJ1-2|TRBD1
CASSLGRPGDRGSDGYTF
TGCGCCAGCAGCTTGGGCCGACCTGGGGACAGGGGGAGTGATGGCTACACCTTC
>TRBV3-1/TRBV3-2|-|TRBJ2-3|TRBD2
CASSQVPGASGGPTDTQYF
TGTGCCAGCAGCCAAGTTCCAGGAGCTAGCGGGGGACCCACAGATACGCAGTATTTT
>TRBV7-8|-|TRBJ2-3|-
CASSSLIQSTDTQYF
TGTGCCAGCAGCTCCCTAATACAGTCAACAGATACGCAGTATTTT
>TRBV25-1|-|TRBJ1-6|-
CASSDGERPLHF
TGTGCCAGCAGTGACGGGGAACGACCCCTCCACTTT
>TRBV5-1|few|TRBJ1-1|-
CASSSYTEAFF
TGCGCCAGCAGCTCGTACACTGAAGCTTTCTTT
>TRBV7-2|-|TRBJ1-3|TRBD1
CASSPRDRAFGNTIYF
TGTGCCAGCAGCCCCAGGGACAGGGCATTTGGAAACACCATATATTTT
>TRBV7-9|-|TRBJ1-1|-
CASSSRVGDNTEAFF
TGTGCCAGCAGCTCCCGGGTCGGGGATAACACTGAAGCTTTCTTT
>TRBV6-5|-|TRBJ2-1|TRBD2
CASQRGGLLNEQFF
TGTGCCAGCCAGCGGGGGGGCCTTCTGAATGAGCAGTTCTTC
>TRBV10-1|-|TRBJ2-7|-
CASDLARGYPRSSYEQYF
TGCGCCAGCGACTTGGCTAGGGGTTATCCTAGGAGCTCCTACGAGCAGTACTTC
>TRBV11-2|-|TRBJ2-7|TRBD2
CASSGTGTSYEQYF
TGTGCCAGCAGCGGTACCGGGACTAGCTACGAGCAGTACTTC
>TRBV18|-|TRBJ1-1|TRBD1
CASSPRQGGGSGTEAFF
TGTGCCAGCTCACCAAGACAGGGGGGAGGTTCCGGCACTGAAGCTTTCTTT
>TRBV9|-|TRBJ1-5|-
CASSVEDTPRQPQHF
TGTGCCAGCAGCGTAGAGGACACTCCGAGGCAGCCCCAGCATTTT
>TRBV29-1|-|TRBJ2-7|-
CSGRQHHYEQYF
TGCAGCGGGAGGCAGCACCACTACGAGCAGTACTTC
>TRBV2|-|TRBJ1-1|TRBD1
CASRGTDMNTEAFF
TGTGCCAGCAGAGGGACAGATATGAACACTGAAGCTTTCTTT
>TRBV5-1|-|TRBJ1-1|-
CASSTNMNTEAFF
TGCGCCAGCAGCACTAATATGAACACTGAAGCTTTCTTT
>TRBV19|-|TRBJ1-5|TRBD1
CASSNGQGRQPQHF
TGTGCCAGTAGTAATGGACAGGGAAGACAGCCCCAGCATTTT
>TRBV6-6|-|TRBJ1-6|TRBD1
CASTQGQGFNSPLHF
TGTGCCAGCACCCAGGGACAGGGGTTTAATTCACCCCTCCACTTT
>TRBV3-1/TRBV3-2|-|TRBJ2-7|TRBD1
CASSTGGTGGREQYF
TGTGCCAGCAGCACCGGTGGGACAGGGGGGCGCGAGCAGTACTTC